This entry describes one T cell receptor (beta chain). This sample was taken from a study of OX40 agonist ivuxolimab in advanced cancers. Sequencing was performed with immunoSEQ multiplex PCR; in TCRdb, only in-frame clones are kept and a portion is missing. The sample carries 70,000 to 90,000 clones, 89% recorded once. The receptor was isolated from an adult with an advanced solid tumor such as melanoma, head and neck, liver or kidney cancer. This material consisted of CD4+ or CD8+ T cells sorted from blood, taken in a trial of the OX40 agonist ivuxolimab.

The DNA for the CDR3 is TGTGCCTGGAGTTTGGTCCGGGAAGCTTTCTTT. This codes for CAWSLVREAFF. The chain couples TRBV30 to TRBJ1-1; D not resolved. This CDR3 contains 11 residues. Germline V gene sequence: CDR1 GTSNPN, CDR2 SVGIG (reference sequence). Trimming cost V 2 bases and J 8 bases, with 9 bases left between them.